What follows is one TCR beta chain and its context. The antigen remains unidentified. The sample belongs to a study of T cells in Graves' hyperthyroidism and ophthalmopathy. Study information: Upon initial diagnosis and before any treatment, peripheral blood was collected. Study observations and caveats: Most expanded thyroid clonotypes above 0.001 recurred in blood. Ophthalmopathy, as predicted by the model, came a median around 7 months after the prediction.

Amplified TCR beta CDR3 regions derived from RNA transcripts. With the HTBI primer set, the TCR CDR3 went through a first round of RT-PCR. Each CDR3 protein gets one entry after TCRdb re-called the multiplex PCR reads with MiXCR. The sample holds 400,000 or so distinct CDR3 sequences, approximately 14% seen once. Ophthalmopathy patients all had a Clinical Activity Score of at least 3, a NOSPECS grade of at least 4 and disease under 3 months old. The material sequenced was blood. The TCR sequence derives from a woman between 55 and 75 years old with Graves' ophthalmopathy.

CDR3 nucleotide sequence: TGTGCCAGCAAGTTGGGCGGGAGTGCAGAGACCCAGTACTTC. It specifies CASKLGGSAETQYF. The genes are TRBV2 and TRBJ2-5; 7 bases match TRBD2. This CDR3 comprises 14 residues. Germline trimming cut 7 bases from V and 4 bases from J; bases unmatched to any gene: 9. Germline V lookup: CDR1 SNHLY, CDR2 FYNNEI.